The clone carrying this T cell receptor beta chain turned up a few times. Its antigen is not known. The CDR3 runs to 16 residues. After removal of 0 bases from V and 2 bases from J, the junction contained 8 bases not matched to a gene. Germline values: CDR1 DFQATT, CDR2 SNEGSKA (reference sequence). Disease duration under 2 months; hyperthyroidism patients were aged 18 to 65. First hyperthyroidism diagnosis is when the blood sample was obtained, before any ophthalmopathy symptoms. The data belong to a study of T cells in Graves' hyperthyroidism and ophthalmopathy. As for the study in general: Peripheral blood samples were taken at initial diagnosis, prior to any treatment. The study, taken as a whole, reports: Among thyroid clonotypes expanded above 0.001, most also appeared in blood.

Amplification yielded TCR beta CDR3 regions, with RNA transcripts as the source. HTBI primers were used for first-round RT-PCR of the TCR CDR3. TCRdb used MiXCR to reprocess the multiplex PCR reads, holding one entry per CDR3 protein. The sample has almost 600,000 distinct CDR3 sequences; about 14% are singletons. The sample was blood. The source of this sequence is a woman in her twenties or thirties with Graves' hyperthyroidism that later progressed to Graves' ophthalmopathy. J is TRBJ2-7 and V is TRBV20-1; 9 nucleotides agree with TRBD2. DNA for the CDR3: TGCAGTGCTAGAGACCCCGCGACTAGCGGTGCCTACGAGCAGTACTTC. Its translation: CSARDPATSGAYEQYF.